The following is a T cell receptor (beta chain) sequence with its context. The antigen is unknown. CD45RO-negative CD8 cells positively selected for CCR7 made up the naive population, which excluded terminally differentiated effector memory CD45RA+ cells. Sorted-subset replicate PCRs used approximately 180 ng of genomic DNA. This amount corresponded to some 30,000 T cell genomes. Assay: immunoSEQ multiplex PCR; the TCRdb copy retains only in-frame clones and omits some. Altogether roughly 570,000 clones are present, roughly 98% being singletons, with the ten largest covering more than 0.3%. The J segment lost 4 bases and the V segment lost 6 bases, leaving 12 bases of the junction unmatched. This CDR3 is built from 15 residues. Germline CDR1 and CDR2: SGHAT and FQNNGV. The data were obtained in a study of shared clonotypes between healthy human individuals. Study-wide results and caveats: Several donors showed sharing of approximately 4.7% of naive CD4 clonotypes. Even with large depth, rarefaction showed that sorted-subset sequencing was incomplete.

The V gene is TRBV11-2, the J gene TRBJ2-7; 7 bases map to TRBD1. The sequenced material came from naive CD8+ T cells sorted from blood. This receptor was obtained from a man aged 25-45 years in good health. CDR3 loop: CASRKLGTAPYEQYF. CDR3 DNA sequence: TGTGCCAGCAGAAAGCTAGGGACAGCCCCTTACGAGCAGTACTTC.